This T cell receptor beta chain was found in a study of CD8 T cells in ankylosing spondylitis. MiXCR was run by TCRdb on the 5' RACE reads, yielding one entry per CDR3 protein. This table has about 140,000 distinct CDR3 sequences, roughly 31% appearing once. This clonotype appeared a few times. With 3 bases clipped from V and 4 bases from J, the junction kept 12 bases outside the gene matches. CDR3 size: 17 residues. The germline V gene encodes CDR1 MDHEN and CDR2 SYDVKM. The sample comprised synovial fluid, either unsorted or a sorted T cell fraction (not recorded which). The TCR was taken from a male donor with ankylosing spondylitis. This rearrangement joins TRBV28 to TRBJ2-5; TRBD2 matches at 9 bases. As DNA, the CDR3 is TGTGCCAGCAGTTTTTGGCCTGGGCGGGAGGGCCGAGAGACCCAGTACTTC. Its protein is CASSFWPGREGRETQYF.